These 25 T cell receptor beta chains were sequenced from one sample in a study of T-cell memory formation after mild COVID-19. TCRdb re-derived calls from the 5' RACE reads in MiXCR, one entry per CDR3 protein. The sample includes about 190,000 distinct CDR3 sequences, around 18% of them seen just once. The sequencing input was PBMCs or a T cell subset sorted from them (not recorded which). Receptor source: an adult woman who had mild COVID-19 (a few samples of this study predate the infection). Cell type and time point are not known.

The chain combines TRBV30 with TRBJ2-3; 7 nucleotides line up with TRBD2. Germline V gene sequence: CDR1 GTSNPN, CDR2 SVGIG (reference sequence). The CDR3 runs 14 residues. Trimming cost V 1 base and J 4 bases; bases outside gene matches: 5. Written as DNA, the CDR3 is TGTGCCTGGAGTGGCAGCGGGGAAGCAGATACGCAGTATTTT. Protein: CAWSGSGEADTQYF.

This clonotype occurred a few times. This rearrangement joins TRBV11-1 to TRBJ2-1, with D possibly TRBD2 on 5 matching bases. Germline loops: CDR1 SGHAT, CDR2 FQDESV (reference sequence). The CDR3 runs to 16 residues. Trimming took off 5 bases at V and 8 bases at J, with 22 bases between the two ends. The CDR3 nucleotides read TGTGCCAGCAGCCTAAAGCGGATACCTCTTTTTGATGAGCAGTTCTTC. Its translation: CASSLKRIPLFDEQFF. The full variable domain, in which reference TRBV11-1 and TRBJ2-1 provide the parts outside the CDR3, is EAEVAQSPRYKITEKSQAVAFWCDPISGHATLYWYRQILGQGPELLVQFQDESVVDDSQLPKDRFSAERLKGVDSTLKIQPAELGDSAMYLCASSLKRIPLFDEQFFGPGTRLTVL.

The chain links TRBV12-3 or TRBV12-4 to TRBJ2-3, with D maybe TRBD2 (7 bases). The length of the CDR3 is 16 residues. Trimming removed 5 bases at V and 2 bases at J, with 17 bases between. CDR3 sequence (DNA): TGTGCCAGCAGTCCCCTAAGGGGGGGGATCACAGATACGCAGTATTTT. Protein product: CASSPLRGGITDTQYF.

The V gene is TRBV12-3 or TRBV12-4, the J gene TRBJ1-1; 9 bases are shared with TRBD1. V shed 5 bases, J shed 3 bases, and the junction held 4 bases outside the gene matches. CDR3 size: 14 residues. CDR3 protein: CASSAGQGHTEAFF. In DNA, the CDR3 is TGTGCCAGCAGTGCTGGACAGGGGCACACTGAAGCTTTCTTT.

The rearrangement joins TRBV9 to TRBJ2-1; 11 bases fit TRBD1. The CDR3 totals 15 residues. CDR1 and CDR2 from the germline V gene are SGDLS and YYNGEE. After removal of 4 bases from V and 6 bases from J, the junction contained 6 bases not matched to a gene. This CDR3 reads CASSFRDRGANEQFF. CDR3 nucleotides: TGTGCCAGCAGCTTTAGGGACAGGGGGGCCAATGAGCAGTTCTTC.

The V and J genes are TRBV21-1 and TRBJ2-7; the table gives TRBD2 as D, unverified against the DNA. TRBV21-1 counts as a pseudogene. The CDR3 is made up of 15 amino acids. The CDR3 region is CASSSRPLAGNEQYF. CDR3 coding DNA: TGTGCCAGCAGCTCCCGGCCCCTAGCGGGGAACGAGCAGTACTTC.

This clonotype appeared a few times. J is TRBJ2-7 and V is TRBV5-1, with 10 positions matching TRBD1. This CDR3 region has 15 residues. V gave up 5 bases and J gave up 2 bases; unmatched junction bases: 7. Per the germline V gene, CDR1 is SGHRS and CDR2 is YFSETQ. The CDR3 DNA sequence: TGCGCCAGCAGGCCTGGACAGGGGGTAACCTACGAGCAGTACTTC. Protein: CASRPGQGVTYEQYF.

The chain carries TRBV19 and TRBJ2-1, with 8 nucleotides matching TRBD1. The CDR3 is 14 residues long. Germline assignment: CDR1 LNHDA and CDR2 SQIVND (reference sequence). The V gene end was trimmed by 2 bases and the J gene end by 8 bases; junction bases not matched to a gene: 5. CDR3 in DNA: TGTGCCAGTAGTATAATTGGGACAGGCGATGAGCAGTTCTTC. As protein: CASSIIGTGDEQFF.

The chain has TRBV12-3 or TRBV12-4 and TRBJ1-5; D might be TRBD1 (5 bases). V was shortened by 5 bases and J by 2 bases, with 13 bases between the two germline ends. The CDR3 loop spans 15 amino acids. The CDR3 region is CASSPRQGGNQPQHF. CDR3 coding DNA: TGTGCCAGCAGTCCCCGCCAGGGAGGCAATCAGCCCCAGCATTTT.

In this sample, this clonotype turned up many times. The V gene is TRBV20-1, the J gene TRBJ1-1, with no clear D. This CDR3 region has 13 residues. Germline V gene lookup returns CDR1 DFQATT and CDR2 SNEGSKA (reference sequence). V lost 3 bases, J lost 0 bases, and 8 bases lay in between. CDR3 in DNA: TGCAGTGCTAGTCGGGGATTGAACACTGAAGCTTTCTTT. It yields the protein CSASRGLNTEAFF.

The chain is built from TRBV7-9 and TRBJ1-6; possibly TRBD1 for D (6 bases). The CDR3 contains 14 residues. CDR1 SEHNR and CDR2 FQNEAQ come from the germline V gene (reference sequence). V was trimmed by 5 bases and J by 10 bases, leaving 15 bases between them. Here the CDR3 DNA reads TGTGCCAGCAGCCGCCAGGGGATCGGGTCACCCCTCCACTTT. Translation: CASSRQGIGSPLHF. Looking up the rest from reference TRBV7-9 and TRBJ1-6 gives the full variable domain: DTGVSQNPRHKITKRGQNVTFRCDPISEHNRLYWYRQTLGQGPEFLTYFQNEAQLEKSRLLSDRFSAERPKGSFSTLEIQRTEQGDSAMYLCASSRQGIGSPLHFGNGTRLTVT.

This chain uses TRBV24-1 with TRBJ1-2; D remains unclear. Germline V lookup: CDR1 KGHDR, CDR2 SFDVKD. The CDR3 consists of 13 residues. Trimming stripped 7 bases from V and 5 bases from J, with 13 bases between. This chain's CDR3 is CATRKSGEYGYTF. DNA for the CDR3: TGTGCCACCAGAAAATCTGGGGAATATGGCTACACCTTC.

This clonotype appeared many times. This sequence joins TRBV12-3 or TRBV12-4 and TRBJ2-3; D is uncertain. This CDR3 is 12 amino acids long. V lost 2 bases and J lost 4, with 4 bases in between. CDR3 protein: CASSLLADTQYF. The CDR3 nucleotides are TGTGCCAGCAGTTTACTAGCAGATACGCAGTATTTT.

J is TRBJ2-1 and V is TRBV12-3 or TRBV12-4; D possibly corresponds to TRBD1 (6 bases). The germline V and J ends were trimmed by 2 bases and 12 bases, with 11 bases remaining between them. This CDR3 has 12 residues. In nucleotides, the CDR3 is TGTGCCAGCAGTTTACTGAAGGGGGTGCAGTTCTTC. Translating gives CASSLLKGVQFF.

J is TRBJ1-1 and V is TRBV2; tentatively, D is TRBD1 (5 bases). Trimming left V 4 bases short and J 6 bases short, with 12 bases between. Germline V gene sequence: CDR1 SNHLY, CDR2 FYNNEI. The CDR3 totals 13 residues. This chain's CDR3 is CASSVEGIAEAFF. The CDR3 DNA is TGTGCCAGCAGTGTTGAGGGGATAGCTGAAGCTTTCTTT.

This clonotype has more than one count but fewer than ten. This CDR3 is CASKRGNTGELFF. In DNA, the CDR3 is TGTGCCAGCAAGAGAGGGAACACCGGGGAGCTGTTTTTT. The rearrangement joins TRBV12-3 or TRBV12-4 to TRBJ2-2, with D unclear. V lost 7 bases, J lost 1 base, and 7 bases lay in between. The CDR3 is made up of 13 amino acids.

By its share, this clonotype is medium-sized. V gene TRBV7-2 combines with J gene TRBJ2-5; D gene uncertain. Germline V gene lookup returns CDR1 SGHTA and CDR2 FQGNSA. With 1 base removed from V and 5 bases from J, the gap between germline ends came to 8 bases. This CDR3 comprises 13 residues. CDR3 bases: TGTGCCAGCAGCTTAGGTTTGGTGGAGACCCAGTACTTC. It encodes CASSLGLVETQYF.

This CDR3 is CASSFGGSPNEQFF. The CDR3 DNA reads TGTGCCAGCAGCTTTGGCGGGAGCCCCAATGAGCAGTTCTTC. The genes are TRBV7-6 and TRBJ2-1; 7 bases fit TRBD2. V shed 3 bases and J 6 bases; nucleotides not matched to a gene: 5. The CDR3 has 14 residues. The germline V gene has CDR1 SGHVS and CDR2 FNYEAQ. The full variable domain, its missing parts supplied by reference TRBV7-6 and TRBJ2-1, is GAGVSQSPRYKVTKRGQDVALRCDPISGHVSLYWYRQALGQGPEFLTYFNYEAQQDKSGLPNDRFSAERPEGSISTLTIQRTEQRDSAMYRCASSFGGSPNEQFFGPGTRLTVL.

In this sample, this clonotype turned up a few times. V gene TRBV20-1 combines with J gene TRBJ1-4, with 8 bases lining up with TRBD1. The V gene's germline CDR1 is DFQATT and CDR2 SNEGSKA (reference sequence). This CDR3 has 15 amino acids. The V gene end was trimmed by 0 bases and the J gene end by 8 bases; junction bases not matched to a gene: 8. In nucleotides, the CDR3 is TGCAGTGCTAGAGATTTTAGGGCAGGGGGCGAAAAACTGTTTTTT. This gives the protein CSARDFRAGGEKLFF.

This clonotype was detected a few times. This chain joins TRBV10-3 and TRBJ2-7; the match to TRBD2 covers 8 bases. Looked up from germline, CDR1 is ENHRY and CDR2 is SYGVKD. This CDR3 is built from 14 residues. Trimming cost V 5 bases and J 4 bases; bases outside gene matches: 7. CDR3 DNA sequence: TGTGCCATCAGTCCGCTAGCGGGTAATTACGAGCAGTACTTC. Protein: CAISPLAGNYEQYF.

This clonotype was picked up many times. The chain joins TRBV4-3 to TRBJ1-5; D may be TRBD1 (5 bases). Germline CDR1 reads LGHNA; CDR2 reads YSLEER. This CDR3 is 15 amino acids long. The V end was cut by 0 bases, the J end by 3 bases, with 9 bases between. DNA for the CDR3: TGCGCCAGCAGCCAAGATTGGGGGGACAATCAGCCCCAGCATTTT. This encodes CASSQDWGDNQPQHF.

This clonotype was detected a few times. The V gene is TRBV11-3, the J gene TRBJ2-5; D is ambiguous. The ends were cut back, 5 bases at V and 4 bases at J, with 20 bases in the middle. The CDR3 has 16 residues. CDR1 SGHNT and CDR2 YENEEA come from the germline V gene. The DNA for the CDR3 is TGTGCCAGCAGCGACCCCAAGGGCCCGAGGCGAGAGACCCAGTACTTC. Translating it yields CASSDPKGPRRETQYF.

This chain uses TRBV15 with TRBJ2-1; 7 positions match TRBD2. The V gene's germline CDR1 is LNHNV and CDR2 YYDKDF (reference sequence). CDR3 size: 14 residues. J lost 7 bases, V lost 0 bases, and 3 bases had no gene match. The CDR3 sequence is CATSRDRLANEQFF. The CDR3 DNA reads as TGTGCCACCAGCAGAGACCGACTAGCTAATGAGCAGTTCTTC.

This clonotype was detected only a few times. This chain links TRBV6-2 or TRBV6-3 with TRBJ1-2; 10 bases fit TRBD1. The CDR3 covers 16 residues. J was trimmed by 5 bases and V by 5 bases; bases with no gene match: 11. The V gene's germline CDR1 is MNHEY and CDR2 SVGEGT. This chain's CDR3 is CASSRRTGGHLYGYTF. CDR3 sequence (DNA): TGTGCCAGCAGTCGCCGGACAGGGGGACACCTTTATGGCTACACCTTC.

The chain recombines TRBV6-2 or TRBV6-3 with TRBJ2-5, with 14 nucleotides matching TRBD2. There are 18 residues in the CDR3. The junction had 12 bases not matched to a gene; V was cut back by 4 bases and J by 5 bases. Germline CDR1 MNHEY, CDR2 SVGEGT. The CDR3 here is CASSFGTSGSLGRETQYF. Written as DNA, the CDR3 is TGTGCCAGCAGTTTCGGGACTAGCGGGAGCCTCGGTCGGGAGACCCAGTACTTC.